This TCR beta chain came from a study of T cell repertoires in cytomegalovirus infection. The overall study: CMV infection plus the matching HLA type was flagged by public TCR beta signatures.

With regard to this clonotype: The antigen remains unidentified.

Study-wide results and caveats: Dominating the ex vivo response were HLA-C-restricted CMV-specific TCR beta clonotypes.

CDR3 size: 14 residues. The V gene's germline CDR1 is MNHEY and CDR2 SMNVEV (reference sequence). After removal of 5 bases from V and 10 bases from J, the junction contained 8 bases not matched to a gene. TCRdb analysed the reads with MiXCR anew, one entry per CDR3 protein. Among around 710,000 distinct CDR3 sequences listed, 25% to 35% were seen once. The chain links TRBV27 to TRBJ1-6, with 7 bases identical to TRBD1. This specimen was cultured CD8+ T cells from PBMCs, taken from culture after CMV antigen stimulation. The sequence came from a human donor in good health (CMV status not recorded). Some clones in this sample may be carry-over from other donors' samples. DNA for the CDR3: TGTGCCAGCAGTCCAAACAGGGGTGACTCACCCCTCCACTTT. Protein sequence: CASSPNRGDSPLHF.